A single sample gave rise to the 14 T cell receptor beta chains below, sequenced in a study of blood T cell repertoires in COVID-19. Repertoires were generated with immunoSEQ multiplex PCR, while TCRdb's copy carries only in-frame clones and drops some. The table shows about 370,000 clones, with approximately 89% occurring only once. The sequencing sample was made of PBMCs or T cells enriched from blood (not recorded which). The receptors come from a woman aged 25 to 39 who had recovered from COVID-19.

The chain recombines TRBV28 with TRBJ2-5; 7 nucleotides agree with TRBD1. The germline CDR1 and CDR2 sequences are MDHEN and SYDVKM. V trimming: 6 bases; J trimming: 4 bases; junction bases outside the gene matches: 14. The length of the CDR3 is 16 residues. The CDR3 DNA follows: TGTGCCAGCAGCCCCGACTCGACAGGGTCGGGAGAGACCCAGTACTTC. It yields the protein CASSPDSTGSGETQYF.

This chain uses TRBV30 with TRBJ2-7; TRBD1 might be the D (5 bases). Trimming left V 1 base short and J 0 bases short, with 16 bases between. This CDR3 spans 16 amino acids. The germline CDR1 and CDR2 sequences are GTSNPN and SVGIG (reference sequence). CDR3 nucleotide sequence: TGTGCCTGGAGTGACCCCCTTGACAGCAGCTCCTACGAGCAGTACTTC. Residues: CAWSDPLDSSSYEQYF.

This chain connects TRBV7-9 to TRBJ2-7, with 7 bases fitting TRBD2. V was clipped by 5 bases and J by 0 bases; unmatched bases: 4. Per germline, CDR1 SEHNR and CDR2 FQNEAQ (reference sequence). This CDR3 is 14 amino acids long. CDR3 sequence reads: CASSVLASSYEQYF. The CDR3 DNA is TGTGCCAGCAGCGTACTAGCGAGCTCCTACGAGCAGTACTTC.

The V call is TRBV5-4, the J call TRBJ2-1, with D perhaps matching TRBD2 (6 bases). The germline V gene has CDR1 SGHNT and CDR2 YYREEE (reference sequence). CDR3 size: 18 residues. Trimming removed 4 bases from V and 10 bases from J, with 30 bases in between. The DNA for the CDR3 is TGTGCCAGCAGCCCACGACAGAGACTAGATCGATGGGGTAGCGAGCAGTTCTTC. As protein: CASSPRQRLDRWGSEQFF.

This clone was counted a single time. The V call is TRBV2, the J call TRBJ1-2; no clear D. The CDR3 consists of 12 residues. CDR1 SNHLY and CDR2 FYNNEI come from the germline V gene. Trimming took 5 bases from V and 4 from J, leaving 8 bases between them. The CDR3 region has the DNA TGTGCCAGCAGTCCTAGGTTCTATGGCTACACCTTC. Protein sequence: CASSPRFYGYTF. Full variable domain (rest looked up from reference TRBV2 and TRBJ1-2): EPEVTQTPSHQVTQMGQEVILRCVPISNHLYFYWYRQILGQKVEFLVSFYNNEISEKSEIFDDQFSVERPDGSNFTLKIRSTKLEDSAMYFCASSPRFYGYTFGSGTRLTVV.

This clone was detected once. V usage is TRBV20-1 and J usage is TRBJ1-1, with D hard to call. Looked up from germline, CDR1 is DFQATT and CDR2 is SNEGSKA (reference sequence). The CDR3 runs to 10 residues. Trimming cost V 4 bases and J 3 bases, with 3 bases left between them. The DNA for the CDR3 is TGCAGTGCTACTTACACTGAAGCTTTCTTT. Its protein is CSATYTEAFF.

This chain links TRBV28 with TRBJ1-4, with D possibly matching TRBD1 (6 bases). CDR1 and CDR2 from the germline V gene are MDHEN and SYDVKM. The CDR3 totals 12 residues. V shed 5 bases and J shed 7 bases, with 8 bases lying between them. CDR3 protein: CASSTGTEKLFF. The CDR3 DNA sequence: TGTGCCAGCAGTACAGGGACTGAAAAACTGTTTTTT.

This sequence joins TRBV11-1 and TRBJ2-5, with 8 bases that match TRBD2. Trimming took 5 bases from V and 5 from J; bases not matched to a gene: 10. Germline CDR1 SGHAT, CDR2 FQDESV (reference sequence). The CDR3 extends over 15 amino acids. CDR3 nucleotides: TGTGCCAGCAGCCAAGCGGGAGTGGTCGGGGAGACCCAGTACTTC. Translation gives CASSQAGVVGETQYF.

The rearrangement uses TRBV9 and TRBJ1-2, with a possible D match to TRBD1 (5 bases). Germline CDR1 and CDR2: SGDLS and YYNGEE. The CDR3 is 16 amino acids. V was pared by 3 bases and J by 1 base, with 16 bases between. The CDR3 region is CASSAGPTAINYGYTF. Here the CDR3 DNA reads TGTGCCAGCAGCGCCGGCCCGACAGCGATTAACTATGGCTACACCTTC.

This chain joins TRBV18 and TRBJ2-5; 8 bases fit TRBD1. V was pared by 5 bases and J by 2 bases, with 13 bases of the junction left unmatched. This CDR3 has 17 residues. Germline loops: CDR1 KGHSH, CDR2 LQKENI. DNA for the CDR3: TGTGCCAGCTCAACCCTAGGGACAGGAGGAATTCAAGAGACCCAGTACTTC. Translated, it gives CASSTLGTGGIQETQYF.

The rearrangement links TRBV7-9 to TRBJ1-1; 9 nucleotides agree with TRBD1. The CDR3 has 17 amino acids. The V gene's germline CDR1 is SEHNR and CDR2 FQNEAQ (reference sequence). The V and J ends lost 6 bases and 0 bases, in that order; junction bases with no gene match: 11. Here the CDR3 DNA reads TGTGCCAGCAGGGGTCCCCGGACAGGGGTTCTGAACACTGAAGCTTTCTTT. Amino acids: CASRGPRTGVLNTEAFF.

The chain employs TRBV15 and TRBJ2-1; TRBD2 aligns across 9 bases. The length of the CDR3 is 15 residues. CDR1 and CDR2 from the germline V gene are LNHNV and YYDKDF (reference sequence). Trimming removed 8 bases from V and 6 bases from J; junction bases left unmatched: 11. The CDR3 spells CATARSGTSSNEQFF. CDR3 nucleotides: TGTGCCACCGCGAGATCCGGGACTAGCTCCAATGAGCAGTTCTTC.

The V gene is TRBV19, the J gene TRBJ1-1, with TRBD1 matching 8 bases. V dropped 2 bases and J dropped 4; count of bases not matched to a gene: 6. Per the germline V gene, CDR1 is LNHDA and CDR2 is SQIVND (reference sequence). The CDR3 contains 15 residues. DNA of the CDR3: TGTGCCAGTAGTATATATGGGACAGGTAGCACTGAAGCTTTCTTT. It encodes CASSIYGTGSTEAFF.

This sequence joins TRBV27 and TRBJ1-2; D is perhaps TRBD1 (5 bases). The germline V gene encodes CDR1 MNHEY and CDR2 SMNVEV (reference sequence). The V end was cut by 4 bases, the J end by 3 bases, with 9 bases between. The CDR3 length is 13 residues. DNA of the CDR3: TGTGCCAGCAGTTCGACAGCATACTATGGCTACACCTTC. Protein: CASSSTAYYGYTF.